One and the same sample provided the 24 T cell receptor beta chains below, sequenced in a study of T-cell memory formation after mild COVID-19. TCRdb redid the calling of the 5' RACE reads with MiXCR, one entry per CDR3 protein. The sample has hundreds of thousands of distinct CDR3 sequences; less than 25% are singletons. Sequencing used PBMCs or a T cell subset sorted from them (not recorded which). Receptors originate from an adult woman who had mild COVID-19 (a few samples of this study predate the infection). Cell type and time point are not known.

This clonotype was seen a few times. The CDR3 here is CASSPDSLAPLHF. The CDR3 DNA follows: TGTGCCAGCAGCCCCGATAGTTTGGCACCCCTCCACTTT. This chain joins TRBV7-9 and TRBJ1-6; no firm D call. The CDR3 runs 13 residues. Trimming left V 5 bases short and J 11 bases short, with 13 bases between. The germline gives CDR1 SEHNR, CDR2 FQNEAQ (reference sequence).

This clonotype was counted only a few times. The V call is TRBV15, the J call TRBJ2-5; TRBD2 aligns across 9 bases. The CDR3 runs 15 residues. Germline-derived CDR1 and CDR2 are LNHNV and YYDKDF (reference sequence). The trim removed 1 base at V and 3 bases at J, leaving 3 bases unmatched. Written as DNA, the CDR3 is TGTGCCACCAGCAGAGGAATAGCGGGGGAAGAGACCCAGTACTTC. Protein: CATSRGIAGEETQYF.

This clonotype has more than one count but fewer than ten. This chain links TRBV27 with TRBJ2-5; no clear D. Trimming removed 5 bases from V and 5 bases from J, with 9 bases in between. Germline V gene sequence: CDR1 MNHEY, CDR2 SMNVEV (reference sequence). This CDR3 contains 12 residues. As DNA, the CDR3 is TGTGCCAGCAGTGTACCCGGTGAGACCCAGTACTTC. As protein: CASSVPGETQYF.

This clonotype has just a few counts. The chain employs TRBV12-3 or TRBV12-4 and TRBJ1-4; D not certain. The V end was cut by 4 bases, the J end by 8 bases, with 11 bases between. This CDR3 has 13 amino acids. Here the CDR3 DNA reads TGTGCCAGCAGTTCTCCAATCGGCGAAAAACTGTTTTTT. As protein: CASSSPIGEKLFF.

The chain is built from TRBV5-5 and TRBJ2-7; 9 positions agree with TRBD2. The CDR3 has 15 residues. J lost 1 base, V lost 2 bases, and 4 bases had no gene match. The germline V gene has CDR1 SGHKS and CDR2 YYEKEE (reference sequence). The CDR3, as DNA: TGTGCCAGCAGCTTAAGACTAGCGGTATCCTACGAGCAGTACTTC. It codes for CASSLRLAVSYEQYF. Full variable domain (remainder filled in from reference TRBV5-5 and TRBJ2-7): DAGVTQSPTHLIKTRGQQVTLRCSPISGHKSVSWYQQVLGQGPQFIFQYYEKEERGRGNFPDRFSARQFPNYSSELNVNALLLGDSALYLCASSLRLAVSYEQYFGPGTRLTVT.

This clonotype came up a few times. V is TRBV7-2 and J is TRBJ2-2; 14 positions match TRBD2. The junction had 7 bases not matched to a gene; V was cut back by 1 base and J by 6 bases. The CDR3 spans 18 residues. Germline values: CDR1 SGHTA, CDR2 FQGNSA. The CDR3 DNA follows: TGTGCCAGCAGCTTAGACGGGACTAGCGGGAGAATCCCCGGGGAGCTGTTTTTT. Residues: CASSLDGTSGRIPGELFF. Full variable domain (remainder filled in from reference TRBV7-2 and TRBJ2-2): GAGVSQSPSNKVTEKGKDVELRCDPISGHTALYWYRQSLGQGLEFLIYFQGNSAPDKSGLPSDRFSAERTGGSVSTLTIQRTQQEDSAVYLCASSLDGTSGRIPGELFFGEGSRLTVL.

V is TRBV7-2 and J is TRBJ1-6; D may be TRBD1 (6 bases). Germline V gene data show CDR1 as SGHTA and CDR2 as FQGNSA. The V end was cut by 5 bases, the J end by 2 bases, with 16 bases between. The CDR3 is made up of 17 amino acids. In nucleotides, the CDR3 is TGTGCCAGCAGCCGAGCTAGACAGGATCCCTATAATTCACCCCTCCACTTT. Encoded protein: CASSRARQDPYNSPLHF.

The V call is TRBV5-6, the J call TRBJ1-1; the D is unclear. Trimming shortened V by 3 bases and J by 7 bases, and 7 bases separated the two germline ends. Germline assignment: CDR1 SGHDT and CDR2 YYEEEE. The CDR3 is 11 residues long. Here the CDR3 reads CASSSLDEAFF. CDR3 nucleotide sequence: TGTGCCAGCAGCTCCCTCGATGAAGCTTTCTTT.

This clonotype was found many times. The gene calls are TRBV5-6 and TRBJ2-3, with D perhaps matching TRBD1 (6 bases). Germline V gene data show CDR1 as SGHDT and CDR2 as YYEEEE. V was trimmed by 4 bases and J by 6 bases, leaving 9 bases between them. The CDR3 is 12 amino acids. The CDR3 sequence is CASSPDSDTQYF. CDR3 coding DNA: TGTGCCAGCAGCCCGGACAGTGATACGCAGTATTTT. The whole variable domain, remainder taken from reference TRBV5-6 and TRBJ2-3, is DAGVTQSPTHLIKTRGQQVTLRCSPKSGHDTVSWYQQALGQGPQFIFQYYEEEERQRGNFPDRFSGHQFPNYSSELNVNALLLGDSALYLCASSPDSDTQYFGPGTRLTVL.

The chain employs TRBV11-2 and TRBJ1-1; tentative D call: TRBD1 (5 bases). The CDR3 is made up of 17 amino acids. Germline-derived CDR1 and CDR2 are SGHAT and FQNNGV. V lost 2 bases, J lost 1 base, and 17 bases lay in between. CDR3 in amino acids: CASSLIKTSQGNTEAFF. CDR3 nucleotides: TGTGCCAGCAGCTTAATAAAGACGTCCCAGGGGAACACTGAAGCTTTCTTT.

The chain uses TRBV5-5 and TRBJ1-2; D gene ambiguous. Between the trimmed V and J ends, which lost 3 bases and 3 bases, there was a span of 12 bases. CDR1 is SGHKS, CDR2 YYEKEE, per germline (reference sequence). The CDR3 totals 14 residues. The CDR3, as DNA: TGTGCCAGCAGCTCCACGAGGGTTGACTATGGCTACACCTTC. Its protein product is CASSSTRVDYGYTF.

DNA for the CDR3: TGTGCCAGCAGCCAGGATACCTATGGCTACACCTTC. Translation gives CASSQDTYGYTF. V gene TRBV4-2 combines with J gene TRBJ1-2; unclear D gene. Trimming removed 3 bases from V and 4 bases from J, with 6 bases in between. In germline, CDR1 is LGHNA, CDR2 YNFKEQ. This CDR3 is built from 12 residues.

This clonotype was recorded a few times. The junction does not match germline at one end; this may be a read error. The chain combines TRBV12-3 or TRBV12-4 with TRBJ1-2, with 10 bases lining up with TRBD1. The CDR3 is 15 amino acids. In DNA form, the CDR3 reads TGTGCCAGCAGTTTATCGGGACAGGGGTCCTATCGCTACACCTTC. The encoded protein is CASSLSGQGSYRYTF.

The table lists this clonotype with a few counts. Mismatch with germline at one junction end may stem from a read error. The genes are TRBV10-3 and TRBJ2-7; 10 bases match TRBD2. The CDR3 has 16 amino acids. Germline V CDR1 and CDR2: ENHRY, SYGVKD. The CDR3, as DNA: TGTGCCATCAGTGAGTCTAAAGCGGGAGGGTCCTCCGAGCAGTACTTC. It codes for CAISESKAGGSSEQYF.

The rearrangement links TRBV19 to TRBJ1-1; D remains unclear. The CDR3 runs to 14 residues. V lost 5 bases to trimming and J lost 1 base, with 11 bases between them. The germline CDR1 and CDR2 sequences are LNHDA and SQIVND (reference sequence). The CDR3 DNA reads TGTGCCAGTAGTGATAAACCATCGAACACTGAAGCTTTCTTT. It codes for CASSDKPSNTEAFF.

V and J are TRBV4-3 and TRBJ2-3, with 7 bases aligning to TRBD2. The trim removed 3 bases at V and 0 bases at J, leaving 9 bases unmatched. This CDR3 is 17 amino acids long. In germline, CDR1 is LGHNA, CDR2 YSLEER. CDR3 coding DNA: TGCGCCAGCAGCCAGGGGGGGGAAGGGTTTAGCACAGATACGCAGTATTTT. Protein sequence: CASSQGGEGFSTDTQYF.

The chain carries TRBV7-6 and TRBJ1-4; D unresolved. CDR3 length equals 13 residues. Germline V gives CDR1 SGHVS, CDR2 FNYEAQ. V lost 6 bases and J lost 4, with 9 bases in between. The CDR3 loop reads CASSQRFNEKLFF. CDR3 DNA: TGTGCCAGCAGTCAGCGGTTTAATGAAAAACTGTTTTTT.

The chain employs TRBV7-9 and TRBJ1-2, with D possibly TRBD1 on 6 matching bases. Germline V gene data show CDR1 as SEHNR and CDR2 as FQNEAQ (reference sequence). V lost 1 base and J lost 9, with 12 bases in between. The length of the CDR3 is 13 residues. The CDR3 loop reads CASSLGGGARYTF. The CDR3 region has the DNA TGTGCCAGCAGCTTAGGCGGGGGCGCTCGCTACACCTTC.

V is TRBV12-3 or TRBV12-4 and J is TRBJ1-3; D not resolved. With 5 bases removed from V and 0 bases from J, the gap between germline ends came to 17 bases. The CDR3 has 17 residues. The CDR3 protein is CASSRPKARVSGNTIYF. CDR3 nucleotides: TGTGCCAGCAGTCGGCCAAAGGCCCGTGTCTCTGGAAACACCATATATTTT.

The chain links TRBV18 to TRBJ2-7; perhaps TRBD1 as D (6 bases). The CDR3 has 16 amino acids. Germline V lookup: CDR1 KGHSH, CDR2 LQKENI. Trimming left V 2 bases short and J 1 base short, with 15 bases between. The CDR3 reads CASSPFTGLGSYEQYF. The CDR3 bases are TGTGCCAGCTCACCATTTACAGGGTTAGGATCCTACGAGCAGTACTTC.

The V gene is TRBV7-2, the J gene TRBJ2-3; D possibly corresponds to TRBD1 (6 bases). From germline, CDR1 is SGHTA and CDR2 FQGNSA. This CDR3 has 15 amino acids. V was shortened by 4 bases and J by 0 bases, with 11 bases between the two germline ends. In DNA form, the CDR3 reads TGTGCCAGCAGCTCCTACAGGGAGAGCACAGATACGCAGTATTTT. Protein: CASSSYRESTDTQYF.

This chain connects TRBV12-3 or TRBV12-4 to TRBJ1-1; no clear D gene. V gave up 3 bases and J gave up 5 bases, with 25 bases separating them. The CDR3 totals 18 residues. CDR3 residues: CASSFWTWENWRSTEAFF. The CDR3 nucleotides read TGTGCCAGCAGTTTTTGGACCTGGGAGAATTGGCGGAGTACTGAAGCTTTCTTT.

The gene calls are TRBV11-3 and TRBJ2-5, with TRBD2 matching 10 bases. The CDR3 contains 17 residues. J gave up 3 bases and V 5 bases, and 12 bases lay outside the gene matches. Germline V lookup: CDR1 SGHNT, CDR2 YENEEA. This chain's CDR3 is CASSPGIAGGLEETQYF. As DNA, the CDR3 is TGTGCCAGCAGCCCGGGGATAGCGGGGGGACTAGAAGAGACCCAGTACTTC.

This chain links TRBV28 with TRBJ2-2; D ambiguous. Germline lookup yields CDR1 MDHEN and CDR2 SYDVKM. CDR3 size: 14 residues. The V and J ends lost 5 bases and 4 bases respectively, with 11 bases between them. The CDR3: CASSPLHSTGELFF. CDR3 nucleotide sequence: TGTGCCAGCAGTCCGTTACACAGCACCGGGGAGCTGTTTTTT.